This section outlines one T cell receptor (beta chain) sequence together with its context. Its antigen is as yet unknown. The sample comes from a study of cytomegalovirus exposure and HLA in healthy donors. Notes on the study in general: An analysis that was carried out later associated 16,951 TCR beta sequences with HLA alleles at 0.05 false discovery rate. Links to common viral pathogens appeared, in a later analysis, for several of the most significant clusters.

The study ran its PCR with 60 Vbeta and 13 Jbeta primers. Sequenced by immunoSEQ multiplex PCR; TCRdb stores in-frame clones only, minus some. The data show around 200,000 clones, around 89% seen once. The sequencing sample was made of PBMCs. This TCR derives from a young woman in good health and CMV-seronegative.

CDR3: CATSGLAGTDTQYF. DNA for the CDR3: TGTGCCACCTCAGGACTAGCGGGAACGGATACGCAGTATTTT. V is TRBV19 and J is TRBJ2-3; TRBD2 matches 12 bases. The CDR3 runs to 14 residues. The germline CDR1 and CDR2 sequences are LNHDA and SQIVND (reference sequence). Losses at the gene ends were 10 bases for V and 6 bases for J; bases not matched to a gene: 8.